Detailed here is one TCR beta chain. Its antigen is currently not known. No qualities accompany the bases; no much larger clone lies one base away. TCRbeta CDR3 regions were amplified from genomic DNA by means of the immunoSEQ Assay, a bias-controlled multiplex PCR. As for the original processing: Within the assay, amplification of reference gene primers was used to estimate how many nucleated cells each sample contained. To quantify the absolute abundance of each unique TCRbeta CDR3 rearrangement, sequence reads were collapsed and filtered. Productive Simpson clonality was computed per sample as the square root of Simpson's diversity index over productive rearrangements. Drawn from immuneACCESS, this table holds only the in-frame rearrangements with V and J called that TCRdb kept. Clones are partly lost; checked studies trace under half to an unresolved V gene and leave the rest unexplained. V, J and clone size were drawn from that table, and D and trimming were deduced from the DNA. Present in this sample are some 180,000 clones, approximately 85% of which were seen just once. The ten largest clones represent under 9.5% of the sample.

The sample belongs to a study of blood T cell repertoires in COVID-19 (TCRdb year 2020). With respect to the entire study: Samples from collaborators originated in the United States, Italy and Spain and spanned both the acute and convalescent phases of COVID-19. The material from the prospective study consisted of cDNA or gDNA derived from T cells, B-cell-depleted T cells, or PBMCs. The dataset comprised deeply sampled blood TCRbeta repertoires from subjects exposed to, actively infected with, or recovered from COVID-19. The repertoires were made available in a free public database intended to serve as a resource for research on the immune response to SARS-CoV-2. The samples were drawn from the first 160 participants of the ongoing ImmuneRACE study and from some 1,300 subjects provided by 6 global collaborators. Nearly every sample came with metadata listing a de-identified subject ID, COVID-19 status, age in years and sex. Where available, HLA class I and class II types were taken from metadata supplied by the sample provider and were not determined by assay-based typing.

The collaborating institutions used their own protocols to collect whole blood in K2EDTA tubes. For TCRbeta analysis, collaborators shipped samples in one of three forms: frozen whole blood, isolated PBMCs, or DNA extracted from either of those sample types. Broader findings and caveats from the paper: The quantity of clinical and demographic metadata differed by source and by participant and was supplied without curation.

CDR1 and CDR2 were assigned from the germline V gene (reference sequence) as LGHDT and YNNKEL. CDR3 length: 15 amino acids, cysteine to phenylalanine. The read is trimmed to its CDR3 DNA, 45 bases read in frame from base 1. V and J lose 2 bases and 4 bases, and a span of 9 bases separates them. Sequencing used peripheral blood. Recombination connected TRBV3-1 (or the pseudogene TRBV3-2) to TRBJ1-6; the D segment could be TRBD1, given 5 matching bases. This clonotype originated in a woman aged 55-70 years with acute or convalescent COVID-19. Here is the DNA: TGTGCCAGCAGCCAACAGGGCGGTTATAATTCACCCCTCCACTTT. This gives the protein CASSQQGGYNSPLHF.